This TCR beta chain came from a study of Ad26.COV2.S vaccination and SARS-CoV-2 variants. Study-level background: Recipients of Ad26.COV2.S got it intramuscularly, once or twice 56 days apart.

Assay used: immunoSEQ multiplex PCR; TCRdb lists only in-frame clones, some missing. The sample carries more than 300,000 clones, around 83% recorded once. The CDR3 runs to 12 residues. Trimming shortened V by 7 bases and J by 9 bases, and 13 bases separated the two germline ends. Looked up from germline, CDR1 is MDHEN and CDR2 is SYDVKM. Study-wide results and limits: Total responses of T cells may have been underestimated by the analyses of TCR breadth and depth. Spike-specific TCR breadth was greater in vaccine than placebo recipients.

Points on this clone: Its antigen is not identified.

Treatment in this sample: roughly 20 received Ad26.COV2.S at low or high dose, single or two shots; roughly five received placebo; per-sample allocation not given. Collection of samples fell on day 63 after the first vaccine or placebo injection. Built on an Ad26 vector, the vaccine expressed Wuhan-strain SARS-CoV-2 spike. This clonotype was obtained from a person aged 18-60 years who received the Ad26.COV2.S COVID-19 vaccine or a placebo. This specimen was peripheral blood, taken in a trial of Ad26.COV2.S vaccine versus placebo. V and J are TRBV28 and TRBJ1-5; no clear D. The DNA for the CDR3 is TGTGCCAGCACCATCCCGACCCGGCCCCAGCATTTT. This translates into CASTIPTRPQHF.